This entry describes one T cell receptor beta chain. Antigen unknown. These data originate in a study of blood T cells in healthy people across ages. Study results and caveats: From one million sequenced T cells, diversity estimates were lower bounds. CMV infection status of these donors was not known.

Then a second PCR, running about 6 to 12 cycles, was carried out with a sample-barcoded 5' primer and a J-beta primer mix. In TCRdb, the 5' RACE reads were re-called with MiXCR into one record per CDR3 protein. This table holds about 1.4 million distinct CDR3 sequences, 45% to 70% found once. Germline V lookup: CDR1 SQVTM, CDR2 ANQGSEA. CDR3 length: 14 residues. V was clipped by 7 bases and J by 1 base; unmatched bases: 5. The people who gave samples were healthy Caucasians from Russia, aged roughly 6 to 100. Per-sample yields of isolated PBMCs were at least 6.5 million. This TCR was sampled from a man aged 18 to 29 in good health. Sequencing was performed on blood. V and J are TRBV29-1 and TRBJ1-2, with 11 bases fitting TRBD1. The CDR3 DNA follows: TGCAGCGCCCAGGGACAGGGGGATAACTATGGCTACACCTTC. Protein: CSAQGQGDNYGYTF.